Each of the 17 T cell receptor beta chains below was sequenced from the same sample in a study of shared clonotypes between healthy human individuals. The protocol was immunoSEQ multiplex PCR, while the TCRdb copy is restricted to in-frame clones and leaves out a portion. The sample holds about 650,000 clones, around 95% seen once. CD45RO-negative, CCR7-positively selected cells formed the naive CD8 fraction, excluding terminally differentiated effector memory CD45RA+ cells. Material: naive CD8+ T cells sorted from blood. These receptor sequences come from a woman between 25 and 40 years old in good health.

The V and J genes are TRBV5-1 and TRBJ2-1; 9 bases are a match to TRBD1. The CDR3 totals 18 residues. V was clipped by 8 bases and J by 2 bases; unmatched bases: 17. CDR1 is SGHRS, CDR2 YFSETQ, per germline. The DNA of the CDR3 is TGCGCCAGTAGGAACAGGGGGCGGGCTAGCCAGACCTACAATGAGCAGTTCTTC. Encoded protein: CASRNRGRASQTYNEQFF.

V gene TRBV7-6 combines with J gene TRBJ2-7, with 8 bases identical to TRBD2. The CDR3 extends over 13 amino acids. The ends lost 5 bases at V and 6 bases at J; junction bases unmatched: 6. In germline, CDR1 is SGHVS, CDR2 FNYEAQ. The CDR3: CASSLSGSVEQYF. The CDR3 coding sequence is TGTGCCAGCAGCCTCAGCGGGAGTGTCGAGCAGTACTTC.

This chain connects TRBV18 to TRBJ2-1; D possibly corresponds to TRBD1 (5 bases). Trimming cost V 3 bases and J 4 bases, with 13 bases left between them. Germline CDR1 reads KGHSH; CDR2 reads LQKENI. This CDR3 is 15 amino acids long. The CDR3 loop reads CASSPADSQYNEQFF. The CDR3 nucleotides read TGTGCCAGCTCACCTGCTGACAGCCAGTACAATGAGCAGTTCTTC.

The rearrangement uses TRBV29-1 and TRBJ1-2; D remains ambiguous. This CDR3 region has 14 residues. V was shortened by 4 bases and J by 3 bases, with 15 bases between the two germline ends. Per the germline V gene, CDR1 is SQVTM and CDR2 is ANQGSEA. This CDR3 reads CSVVSGRLDYGYTF. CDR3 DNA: TGCAGCGTTGTAAGCGGGCGTCTTGACTATGGCTACACCTTC.

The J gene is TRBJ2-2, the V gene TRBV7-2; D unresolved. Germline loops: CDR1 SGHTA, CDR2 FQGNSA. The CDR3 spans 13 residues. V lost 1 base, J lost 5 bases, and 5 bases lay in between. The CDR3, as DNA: TGTGCCAGCAGCTTAGGGAGTACCGGGGAGCTGTTTTTT. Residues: CASSLGSTGELFF.

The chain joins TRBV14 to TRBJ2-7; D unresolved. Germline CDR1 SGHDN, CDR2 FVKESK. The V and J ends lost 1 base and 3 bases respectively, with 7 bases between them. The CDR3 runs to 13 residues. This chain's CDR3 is CASSQVAGYEQYF. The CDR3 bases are TGTGCCAGCAGCCAAGTTGCCGGCTACGAGCAGTACTTC.

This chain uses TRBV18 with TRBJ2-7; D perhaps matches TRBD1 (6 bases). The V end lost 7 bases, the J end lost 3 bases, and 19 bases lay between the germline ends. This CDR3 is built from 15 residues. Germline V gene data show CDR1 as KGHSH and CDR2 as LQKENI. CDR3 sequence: CASFNLRDKNYEQYF. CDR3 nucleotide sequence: TGTGCCAGCTTCAACCTCCGGGACAAGAACTACGAGCAGTACTTC.

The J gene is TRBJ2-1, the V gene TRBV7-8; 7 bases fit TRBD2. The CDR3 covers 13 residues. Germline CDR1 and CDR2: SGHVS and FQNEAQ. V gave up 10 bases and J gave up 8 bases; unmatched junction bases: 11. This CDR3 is CATSPPAGDEQFF. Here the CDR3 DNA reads TGTGCCACCTCTCCCCCCGCGGGGGATGAGCAGTTCTTC.

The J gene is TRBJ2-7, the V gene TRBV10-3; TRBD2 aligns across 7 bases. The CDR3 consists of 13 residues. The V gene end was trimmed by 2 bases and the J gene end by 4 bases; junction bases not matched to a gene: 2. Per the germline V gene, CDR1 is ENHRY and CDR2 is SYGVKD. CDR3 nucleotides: TGTGCCATCAGTGAGCTGCGGGAGTACGAGCAGTACTTC. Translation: CAISELREYEQYF.

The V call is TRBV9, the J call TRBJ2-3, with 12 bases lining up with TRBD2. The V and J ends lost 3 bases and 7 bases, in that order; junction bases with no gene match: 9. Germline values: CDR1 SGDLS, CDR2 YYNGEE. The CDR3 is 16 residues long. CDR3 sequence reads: CASSGSASGRVYTQYF. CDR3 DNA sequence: TGTGCCAGCAGCGGTTCGGCTAGCGGGAGGGTTTATACGCAGTATTTT.

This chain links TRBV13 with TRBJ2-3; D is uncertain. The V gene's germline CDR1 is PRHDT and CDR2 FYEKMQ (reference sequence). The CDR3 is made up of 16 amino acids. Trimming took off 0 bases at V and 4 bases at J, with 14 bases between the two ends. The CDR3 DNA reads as TGTGCCAGCAGCTTAGGGGACCGCCGGGTCCCAGATACGCAGTATTTT. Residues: CASSLGDRRVPDTQYF. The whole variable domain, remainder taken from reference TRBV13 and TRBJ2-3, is AAGVIQSPRHLIKEKRETATLKCYPIPRHDTVYWYQQGPGQDPQFLISFYEKMQSDKGSIPDRFSAQQFSDYHSELNMSSLELGDSALYFCASSLGDRRVPDTQYFGPGTRLTVL.

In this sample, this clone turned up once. The CDR3 nucleotides are TGCGCCAGCAGCCAAGATCGGGGGGGAACGCAGCCCCAGCATTTT. Amino acids: CASSQDRGGTQPQHF. The chain combines TRBV4-1 with TRBJ1-5; D might be TRBD1 (5 bases). The V end lost 0 bases, the J end lost 7 bases, and 13 bases lay between the germline ends. The CDR3 totals 15 residues. Per germline, CDR1 MGHRA and CDR2 YSYEKL.

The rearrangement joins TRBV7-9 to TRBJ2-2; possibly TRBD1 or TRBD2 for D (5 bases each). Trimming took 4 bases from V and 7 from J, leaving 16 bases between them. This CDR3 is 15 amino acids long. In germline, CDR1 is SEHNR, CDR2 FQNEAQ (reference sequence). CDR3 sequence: CASSSSRGPHGELFF. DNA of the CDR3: TGTGCCAGCAGCTCAAGTCGGGGACCGCACGGGGAGCTGTTTTTT.

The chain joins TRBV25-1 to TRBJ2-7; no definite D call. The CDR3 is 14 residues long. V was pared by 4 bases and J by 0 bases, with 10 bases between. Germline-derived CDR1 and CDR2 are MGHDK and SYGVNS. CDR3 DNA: TGTGCCAGCAGTGCCGGCAGTAGCTCCTACGAGCAGTACTTC. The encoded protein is CASSAGSSSYEQYF.

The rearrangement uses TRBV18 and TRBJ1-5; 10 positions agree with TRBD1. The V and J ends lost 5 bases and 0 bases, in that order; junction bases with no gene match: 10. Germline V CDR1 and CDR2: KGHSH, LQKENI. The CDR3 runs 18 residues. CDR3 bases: TGTGCCAGCTCAGGGGACAGGGGCACGCATTATAGCAATCAGCCCCAGCATTTT. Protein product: CASSGDRGTHYSNQPQHF.

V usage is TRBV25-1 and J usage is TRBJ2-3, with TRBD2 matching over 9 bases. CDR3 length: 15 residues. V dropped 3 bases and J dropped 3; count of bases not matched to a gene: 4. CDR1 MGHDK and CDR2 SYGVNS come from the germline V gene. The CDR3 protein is CASSDGLAGTDTQYF. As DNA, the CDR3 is TGTGCCAGCAGTGACGGTCTAGCGGGAACAGATACGCAGTATTTT. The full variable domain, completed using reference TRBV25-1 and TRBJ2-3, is EADIYQTPRYLVIGTGKKITLECSQTMGHDKMYWYQQDPGMELHLIHYSYGVNSTEKGDLSSESTVSRIRTEHFPLTLESARPSHTSQYLCASSDGLAGTDTQYFGPGTRLTVL.

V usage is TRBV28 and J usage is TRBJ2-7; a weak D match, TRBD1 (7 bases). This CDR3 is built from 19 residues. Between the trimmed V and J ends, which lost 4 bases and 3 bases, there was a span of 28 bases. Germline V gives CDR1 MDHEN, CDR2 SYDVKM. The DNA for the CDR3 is TGTGCCAGCAGTTCAAAATATACGACGGGCAGGGGGGACGACTACGAGCAGTACTTC. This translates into CASSSKYTTGRGDDYEQYF.